This entry describes one T cell receptor beta chain. These data originate in a study of control samples from healthy donors and cancer patients. Unmatched junction bases numbered 4, after V lost 0 bases and J lost 0 bases. CDR1 is KGHSH and CDR2 is LQKENI in the germline V gene. The CDR3 extends over 16 amino acids. Sequencing was performed with immunoSEQ multiplex PCR; in TCRdb, only in-frame clones are kept and a portion is missing. The sample has some 76,000 clones; roughly nine tenths are singletons. The chain couples TRBV18 to TRBJ2-5; TRBD1 aligns across 7 bases. Input material: PBMCs. This TCR was sampled from a man between 60 and 75 years old with lung cancer. CDR3: CASSPPMQGDQETQYF. The CDR3 DNA follows: TGTGCCAGCTCACCACCGATGCAGGGGGACCAAGAGACCCAGTACTTC.